This T cell receptor beta chain was captured in a study of T cells after yellow fever vaccination. TCRdb independently ran MiXCR on the 5' RACE reads; one entry per CDR3 protein. This sample has 250,000 to 350,000 distinct CDR3 sequences, with 3.5% to 5% found just once. CDR1 and CDR2 from the germline V gene are SGHRS and YFSETQ. CDR3 length: 14 residues. The V end was cut by 0 bases, the J end by 5 bases, with 11 bases between. General study results and limits: Abundant clonotypes from the bulk population could have been carried over as contaminants into FACS-sorted repertoires. CD4 and CD8 compartments shared a small share of clonotypes.

There are many counts of this clonotype. What it binds is not known. This receptor was taken from a man between 18 and 35 years old who received the YFV17D yellow fever vaccine. Sequenced here: PBMCs, sampled 15 days after the yellow fever booster vaccination. The rearrangement links TRBV5-1 to TRBJ1-2, with D possibly TRBD1 on 6 matching bases. CDR3 region: CASSLAGTNYGYTF. The CDR3 bases are TGCGCCAGCAGCTTGGCCGGGACAAATTATGGCTACACCTTC. The variable domain in full, completed from reference TRBV5-1 and TRBJ1-2, reads KAGVTQTPRYLIKTRGQQVTLSCSPISGHRSVSWYQQTPGQGLQFLFEYFSETQRNKGNFPGRFSGRQFSNSRSEMNVSTLELGDSALYLCASSLAGTNYGYTFGSGTRLTVV.